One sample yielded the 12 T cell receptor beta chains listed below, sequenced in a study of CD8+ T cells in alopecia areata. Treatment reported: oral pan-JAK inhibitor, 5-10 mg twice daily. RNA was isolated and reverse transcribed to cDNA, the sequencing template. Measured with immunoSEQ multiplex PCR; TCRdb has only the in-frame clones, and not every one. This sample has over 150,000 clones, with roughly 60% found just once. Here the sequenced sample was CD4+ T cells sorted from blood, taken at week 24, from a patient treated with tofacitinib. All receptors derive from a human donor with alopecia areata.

The chain's CDR3 is CASSATREEQYF. The CDR3 DNA sequence: TGTGCCAGCTCAGCGACCAGGGAAGAGCAGTACTTC. The rearrangement uses TRBV18 and TRBJ2-7; D might be TRBD1 (5 bases). V lost 5 bases and J 7 bases, leaving 12 bases between the germline ends. CDR3 length: 12 residues. The germline gives CDR1 KGHSH, CDR2 LQKENI. Using reference TRBV18 and TRBJ2-7 for the parts outside the CDR3, the full variable domain is NAGVMQNPRHLVRRRGQEARLRCSPMKGHSHVYWYRQLPEEGLKFMVYLQKENIIDESGMPKERFSAEFPKEGPSILRIQQVVRGDSAAYFCASSATREEQYFGPGTRLTVT.

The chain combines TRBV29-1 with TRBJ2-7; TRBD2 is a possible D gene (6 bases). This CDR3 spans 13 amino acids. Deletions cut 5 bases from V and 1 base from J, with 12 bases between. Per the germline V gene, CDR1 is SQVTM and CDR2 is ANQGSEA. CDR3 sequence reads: CSVLLAPSYEQYF. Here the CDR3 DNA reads TGCAGCGTTCTCCTAGCGCCTTCCTACGAGCAGTACTTC.

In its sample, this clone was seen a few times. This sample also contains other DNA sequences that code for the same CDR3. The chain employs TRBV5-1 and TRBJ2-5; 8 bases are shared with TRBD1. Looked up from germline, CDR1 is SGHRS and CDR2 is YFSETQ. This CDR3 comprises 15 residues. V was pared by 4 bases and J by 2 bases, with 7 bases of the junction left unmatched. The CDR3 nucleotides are TGCGCCAGCAGCCCAGGGACAGGACAGCAAGAGACCCAGTACTTC. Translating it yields CASSPGTGQQETQYF.

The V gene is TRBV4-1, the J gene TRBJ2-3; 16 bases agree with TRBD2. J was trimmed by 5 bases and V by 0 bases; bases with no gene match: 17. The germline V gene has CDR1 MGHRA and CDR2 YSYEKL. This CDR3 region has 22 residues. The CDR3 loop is CASSQEPGLAGGRLSTRDTQYF. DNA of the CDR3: TGCGCCAGCAGCCAAGAGCCGGGACTAGCGGGGGGGCGTCTATCCACGCGAGATACGCAGTATTTT.

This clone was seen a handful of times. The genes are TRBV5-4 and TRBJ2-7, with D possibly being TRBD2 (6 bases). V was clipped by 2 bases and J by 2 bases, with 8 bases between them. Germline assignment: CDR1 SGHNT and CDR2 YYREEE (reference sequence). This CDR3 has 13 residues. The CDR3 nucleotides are TGTGCCAGCAGCTTACCGGGGGCCTACGAGCAGTACTTC. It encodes CASSLPGAYEQYF.

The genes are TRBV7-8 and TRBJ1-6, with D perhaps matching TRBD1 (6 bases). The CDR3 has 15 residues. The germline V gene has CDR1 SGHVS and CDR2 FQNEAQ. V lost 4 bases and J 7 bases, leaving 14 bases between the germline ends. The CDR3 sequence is CASSSRTDRNSPLHF. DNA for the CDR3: TGTGCCAGCAGCTCCCGGACAGACCGGAATTCACCCCTCCACTTT.

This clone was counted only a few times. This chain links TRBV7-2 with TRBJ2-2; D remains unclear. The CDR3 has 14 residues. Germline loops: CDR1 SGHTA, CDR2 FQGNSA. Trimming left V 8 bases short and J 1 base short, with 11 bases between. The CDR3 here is CASAMRLNTGELFF. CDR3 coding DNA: TGTGCCAGCGCTATGCGGCTGAACACCGGGGAGCTGTTTTTT.

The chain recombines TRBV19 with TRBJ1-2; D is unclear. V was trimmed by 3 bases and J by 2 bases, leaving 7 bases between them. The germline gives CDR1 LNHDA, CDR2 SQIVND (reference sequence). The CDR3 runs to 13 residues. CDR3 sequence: CASSMRRNYGYTF. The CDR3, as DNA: TGTGCCAGTAGTATGCGACGGAACTATGGCTACACCTTC.

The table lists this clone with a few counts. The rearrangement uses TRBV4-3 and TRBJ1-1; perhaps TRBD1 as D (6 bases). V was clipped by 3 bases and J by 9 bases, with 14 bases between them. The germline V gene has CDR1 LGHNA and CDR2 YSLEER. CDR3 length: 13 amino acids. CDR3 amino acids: CASSQDGGGQAFF. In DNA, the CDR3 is TGCGCCAGCAGCCAGGACGGGGGGGGCCAAGCTTTCTTT.

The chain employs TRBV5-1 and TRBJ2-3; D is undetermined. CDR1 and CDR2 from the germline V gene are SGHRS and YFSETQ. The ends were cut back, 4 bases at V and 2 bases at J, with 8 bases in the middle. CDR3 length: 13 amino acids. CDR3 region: CASSTTFTDTQYF. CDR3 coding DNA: TGCGCCAGCAGCACCACCTTCACAGATACGCAGTATTTT. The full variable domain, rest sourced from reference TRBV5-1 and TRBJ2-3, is KAGVTQTPRYLIKTRGQQVTLSCSPISGHRSVSWYQQTPGQGLQFLFEYFSETQRNKGNFPGRFSGRQFSNSRSEMNVSTLELGDSALYLCASSTTFTDTQYFGPGTRLTVL.

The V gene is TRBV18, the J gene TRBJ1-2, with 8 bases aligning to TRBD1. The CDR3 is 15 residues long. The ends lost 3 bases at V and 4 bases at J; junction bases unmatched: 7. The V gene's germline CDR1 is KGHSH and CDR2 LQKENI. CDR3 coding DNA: TGTGCCAGCTCACCTTCGACAGGGGACCTCTATGGCTACACCTTC. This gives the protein CASSPSTGDLYGYTF.

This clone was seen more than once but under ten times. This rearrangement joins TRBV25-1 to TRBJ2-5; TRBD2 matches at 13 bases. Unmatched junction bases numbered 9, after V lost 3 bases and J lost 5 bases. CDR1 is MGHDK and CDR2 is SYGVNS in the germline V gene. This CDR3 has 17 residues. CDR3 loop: CASSDTTSGGAFETQYF. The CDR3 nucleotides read TGTGCCAGCAGTGACACAACTAGCGGGGGGGCTTTTGAGACCCAGTACTTC.